The present T cell receptor (beta chain) was sequenced within a study of T cells in localized non-small cell lung cancer. Study results and limitations: Among blood samples, higher T cell density accompanied longer overall survival. In adjacent lung, a median around 55 of the top 100 tumor clones were found. The highest T cell clonality was in uninvolved adjacent lung, above tumor.

This clone was seen a few times. The target antigen is unknown. Germline CDR1 reads WSHSY; CDR2 reads SAAADI. The V gene end was trimmed by 0 bases and the J gene end by 5 bases; junction bases not matched to a gene: 11. The CDR3 length is 17 residues. The assay was immunoSEQ multiplex PCR, and TCRdb's table has in-frame clones only and misses some. This table has under 3,500 clones, over 35% appearing once. This chain links TRBV10-2 with TRBJ2-7; 9 bases agree with TRBD1. This receptor was identified in a woman between 40 and 69 years old with stage I lung adenocarcinoma. This specimen was normal lung tissue next to the tumor, taken before any cancer treatment. The CDR3 DNA follows: TGCGCCAGCAGTGAGTCAGTTATTAGGACAGGGGCTAACGAGCAGTACTTC. Translation: CASSESVIRTGANEQYF.